This TCR beta chain was retrieved from a study of T cell clones after liver transplantation. For the study at large: Tolerance: complete withdrawal held at least one year, liver enzymes staying within twice normal.

Here immunoSEQ multiplex PCR was the method, and the copy in TCRdb shows in-frame clones only, minus some. The profile shows several thousand clones, 65% to 85% of them singletons. Sequenced here: CD8+ T cells from blood, sampled before liver transplant. The sequence derives from a human donor who received a liver transplant.

CDR3 residues: CASSFNPRDRGFQETQYF. DNA of the CDR3: TGTGCCAGCAGCTTTAACCCCCGGGACAGAGGATTCCAAGAGACCCAGTACTTC. V usage is TRBV7-9 and J usage is TRBJ2-5, with TRBD1 identical over 7 bases. Germline V gene data show CDR1 as SEHNR and CDR2 as FQNEAQ (reference sequence). The CDR3 is 18 amino acids. The V and J ends lost 3 bases and 1 base, in that order; junction bases with no gene match: 14. The variable domain in full, with the rest retrieved from reference TRBV7-9 and TRBJ2-5, is DTGVSQNPRHKITKRGQNVTFRCDPISEHNRLYWYRQTLGQGPEFLTYFQNEAQLEKSRLLSDRFSAERPKGSFSTLEIQRTEQGDSAMYLCASSFNPRDRGFQETQYFGPGTRLLVL.